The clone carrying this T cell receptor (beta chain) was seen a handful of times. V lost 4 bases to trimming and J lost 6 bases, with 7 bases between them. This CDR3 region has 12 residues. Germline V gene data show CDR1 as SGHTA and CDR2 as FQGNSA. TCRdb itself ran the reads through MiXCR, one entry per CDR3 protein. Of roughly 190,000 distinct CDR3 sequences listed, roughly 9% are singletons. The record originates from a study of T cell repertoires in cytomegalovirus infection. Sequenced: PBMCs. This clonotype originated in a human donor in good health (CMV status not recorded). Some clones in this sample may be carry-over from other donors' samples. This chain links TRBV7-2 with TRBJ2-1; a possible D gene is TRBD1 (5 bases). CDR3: CASSSRGNEQFF. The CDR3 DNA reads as TGTGCCAGCAGCTCAAGGGGCAATGAGCAGTTCTTC. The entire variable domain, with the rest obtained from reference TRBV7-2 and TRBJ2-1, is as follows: GAGVSQSPSNKVTEKGKDVELRCDPISGHTALYWYRQSLGQGLEFLIYFQGNSAPDKSGLPSDRFSAERTGGSVSTLTIQRTQQEDSAVYLCASSSRGNEQFFGPGTRLTVL.